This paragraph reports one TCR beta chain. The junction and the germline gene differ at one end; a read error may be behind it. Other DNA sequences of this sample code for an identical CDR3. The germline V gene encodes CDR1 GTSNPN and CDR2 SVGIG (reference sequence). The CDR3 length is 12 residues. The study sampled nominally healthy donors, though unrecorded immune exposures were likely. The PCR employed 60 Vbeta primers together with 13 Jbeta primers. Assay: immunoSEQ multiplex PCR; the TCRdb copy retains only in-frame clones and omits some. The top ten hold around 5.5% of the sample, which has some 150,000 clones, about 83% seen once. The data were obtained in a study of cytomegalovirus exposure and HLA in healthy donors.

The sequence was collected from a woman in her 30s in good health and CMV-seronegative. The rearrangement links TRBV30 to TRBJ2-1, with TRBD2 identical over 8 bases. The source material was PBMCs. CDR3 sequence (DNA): TGCGCCTGGAGTCTAGCGGGCGCCACAAAGTTCTTC. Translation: CAWSLAGATKFF.